A selection of T cell receptor beta chains follows, all from one sample in a study of breast tumors, draining lymph nodes, adjacent tissues. TCRdb ran MiXCR on the multiplex PCR reads and lists one entry per CDR3 protein. The sample holds around 230,000 distinct CDR3 sequences; about 30% are singletons and the top ten take just over 1.4%. Input material: axillary lymph node tissue. Receptor source: a female donor with breast cancer. Some clones in this sample may be carry-over from other donors' samples. The CDR3 runs from the conserved cysteine through the conserved F or W. D genes are given only for firm matches. Only part of the rows carry a size: once, few, many, or a class if the clone is expanded.

v_gene	abundance	j_gene	d_gene	CDR3nt	CDR3aa
TRBV19	many	TRBJ2-3	NA	TGTGCCAGTAGTATCCAAGGGGCAGCGGCAGATACGCAGTATTTT	CASSIQGAAADTQYF
TRBV27	NA	TRBJ2-1	TRBD2	TGTGCCAGCAGTTTGGCTAGCGGGAGTACCCCCTACAATAAGCAGTTCTTC	CASSLASGSTPYNKQFF
TRBV11-2	many	TRBJ2-1	TRBD2	TGTGCCAGCAGCTTAGTTGCGGGAGGTTCCTACAATGAGCAGTTCTTC	CASSLVAGGSYNEQFF
TRBV28	few	TRBJ1-6	NA	TGTGCCAGCAGTTTACGGGGTGGTTGGAATTCACCCCTCCACTTT	CASSLRGGWNSPLHF
TRBV5-6	many	TRBJ2-5	NA	TGTGCCAGCAGACTCACGGGACGGCAAGAGACCCAGTACTTC	CASRLTGRQETQYF
TRBV7-2	NA	TRBJ1-6	TRBD1	TGTGCCAGCAGCTTACGACAGGGGAATAATTCACCCCTCCACTTT	CASSLRQGNNSPLHF
TRBV18	NA	TRBJ2-3	TRBD2	TGTGCCAGCTCACCGGGACTAGCGGGAGGACAGAATGAGCAGTATTTT	CASSPGLAGGQNEQYF
TRBV7-3	NA	TRBJ2-3	NA	TGTGCCAGCAGCTTAGTGCCCACTAGCACAGATACGCAGTATTTT	CASSLVPTSTDTQYF
TRBV19	many	TRBJ1-4	NA	TGTGCCAGTATGAGGCGGGAAAAACTGTTTTTT	CASMRREKLFF
TRBV3-1	many	TRBJ2-3	TRBD2	TGTGCCAGCAGCCAAAGGGGAACTAGCGGGAGGGCCTCGGGAGATACGCAGTATTTT	CASSQRGTSGRASGDTQYF
TRBV7-2	once	TRBJ2-2	TRBD2	TGTGCCAACAGCCCACGCGGGCTAGCGGGTACTATCACCGGGGAGCTGTTTTTT	CANSPRGLAGTITGELFF
TRBV5-6	NA	TRBJ2-2	TRBD2	TGTGCCAGCAGCCCAACTAGCGGGAGGGTTCTGAACACCGGGGAGCTGTTTTTT	CASSPTSGRVLNTGELFF
TRBV15	many	TRBJ2-1	TRBD2	TGTGCCACCAGCAGAGCTCTAGCGGGAATGGGTGAGCAGTTCTTC	CATSRALAGMGEQFF
TRBV5-6	many	TRBJ1-6	NA	TGTGCCAGCAGCTTGAGGGGGGTAGGGTCACCCCTCCACTTT	CASSLRGVGSPLHF
TRBV7-6	many	TRBJ2-1	NA	TGTGCCAGCAGCCTACTAGTGCTAAGCCCAACAACCTACAATGAGCAGTTCTTC	CASSLLVLSPTTYNEQFF
TRBV20-1	NA	TRBJ1-6	TRBD1	TGCAGTGCTAGAGAGGACAGGGGCAGGAATTCACCCCTCCACTTT	CSAREDRGRNSPLHF
TRBV3-2	NA	TRBJ2-3	NA	TGTGCCAGCAGCGCAACCCTAGTAACTAGCAGGCCAGATACGCAGTATTTT	CASSATLVTSRPDTQYF
TRBV24-1	NA	TRBJ2-7	TRBD2	TGTGCCACCAGTGAGGAACTAGCGGGTGGTACCTGCGAGCAGTACTTC	CATSEELAGGTCEQYF
TRBV20-1	few	TRBJ1-1	NA	TGCAGTGCTATGGGGGGTGGCACTGAAGCTTTCTTT	CSAMGGGTEAFF
TRBV24-1	NA	TRBJ2-5	TRBD2	TGTGCCGCCAGTGACCCCAACCGGACTAGCGGGAGAGGCGGGGAGACCCAGTACTTC	CAASDPNRTSGRGGETQYF